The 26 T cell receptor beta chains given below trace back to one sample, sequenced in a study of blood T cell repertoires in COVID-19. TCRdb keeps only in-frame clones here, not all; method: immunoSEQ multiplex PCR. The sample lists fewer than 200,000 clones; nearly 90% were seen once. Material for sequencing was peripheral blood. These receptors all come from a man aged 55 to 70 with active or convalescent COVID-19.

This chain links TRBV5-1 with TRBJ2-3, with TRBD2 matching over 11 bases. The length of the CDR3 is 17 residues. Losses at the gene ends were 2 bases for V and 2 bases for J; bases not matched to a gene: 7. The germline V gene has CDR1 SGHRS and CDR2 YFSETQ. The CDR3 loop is CASSFRLAGIPTDTQYF. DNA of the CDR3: TGCGCCAGCAGCTTCCGACTAGCGGGGATCCCCACAGATACGCAGTATTTT.

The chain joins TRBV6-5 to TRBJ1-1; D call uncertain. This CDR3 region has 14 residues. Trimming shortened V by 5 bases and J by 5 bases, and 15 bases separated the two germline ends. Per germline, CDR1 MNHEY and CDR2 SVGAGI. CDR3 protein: CASSKNKGGTEAFF. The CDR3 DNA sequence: TGTGCCAGCAGTAAAAATAAAGGAGGGACTGAAGCTTTCTTT.

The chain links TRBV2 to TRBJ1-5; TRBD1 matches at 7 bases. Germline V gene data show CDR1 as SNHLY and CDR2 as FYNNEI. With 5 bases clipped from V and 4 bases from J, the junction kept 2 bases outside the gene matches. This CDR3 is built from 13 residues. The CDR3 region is CASSQGENQPQHF. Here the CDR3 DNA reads TGTGCCAGCAGTCAGGGGGAGAATCAGCCCCAGCATTTT.

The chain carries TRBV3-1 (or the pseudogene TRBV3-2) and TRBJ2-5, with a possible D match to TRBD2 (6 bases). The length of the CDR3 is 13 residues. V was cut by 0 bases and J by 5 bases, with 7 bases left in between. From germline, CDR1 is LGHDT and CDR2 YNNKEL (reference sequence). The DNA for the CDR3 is TGTGCCAGCAGCCAAGAAAGCGGGGAGACCCAGTACTTC. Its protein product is CASSQESGETQYF.

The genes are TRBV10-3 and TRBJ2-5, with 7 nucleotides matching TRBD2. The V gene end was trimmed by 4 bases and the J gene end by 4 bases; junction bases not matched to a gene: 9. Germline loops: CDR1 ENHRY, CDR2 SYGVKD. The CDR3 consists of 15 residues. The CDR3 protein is CAISVRRGSGETQYF. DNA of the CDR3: TGTGCCATCAGTGTCCGGCGGGGGTCGGGAGAGACCCAGTACTTC.

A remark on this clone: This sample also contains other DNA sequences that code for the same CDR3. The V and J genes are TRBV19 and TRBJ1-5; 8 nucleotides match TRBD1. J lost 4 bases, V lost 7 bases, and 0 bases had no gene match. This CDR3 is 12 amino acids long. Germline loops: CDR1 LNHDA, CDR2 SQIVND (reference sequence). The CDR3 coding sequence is TGTGCCAGTAACAGGGGGAATCAGCCCCAGCATTTT. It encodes CASNRGNQPQHF.

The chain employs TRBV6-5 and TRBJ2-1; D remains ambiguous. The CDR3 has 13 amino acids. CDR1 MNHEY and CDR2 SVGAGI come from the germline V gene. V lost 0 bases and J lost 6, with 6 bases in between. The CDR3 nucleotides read TGTGCCAGCAGTTACTCTCCTTCCAATGAGCAGTTCTTC. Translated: CASSYSPSNEQFF.

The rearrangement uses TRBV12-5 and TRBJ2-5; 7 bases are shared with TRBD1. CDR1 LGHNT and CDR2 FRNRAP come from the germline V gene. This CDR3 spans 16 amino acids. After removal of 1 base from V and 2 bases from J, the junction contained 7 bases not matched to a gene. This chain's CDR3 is CASGLEIGTAQETQYF. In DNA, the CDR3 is TGTGCTAGTGGTTTGGAGATCGGGACAGCACAAGAGACCCAGTACTTC.

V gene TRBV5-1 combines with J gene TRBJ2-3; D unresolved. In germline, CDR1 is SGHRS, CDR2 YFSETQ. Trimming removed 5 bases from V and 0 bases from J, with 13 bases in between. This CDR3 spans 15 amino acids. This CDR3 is CASSTLLTSTDTQYF. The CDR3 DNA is TGCGCCAGCAGTACCCTCCTCACTAGCACAGATACGCAGTATTTT. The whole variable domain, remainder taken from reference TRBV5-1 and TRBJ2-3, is KAGVTQTPRYLIKTRGQQVTLSCSPISGHRSVSWYQQTPGQGLQFLFEYFSETQRNKGNFPGRFSGRQFSNSRSEMNVSTLELGDSALYLCASSTLLTSTDTQYFGPGTRLTVL.

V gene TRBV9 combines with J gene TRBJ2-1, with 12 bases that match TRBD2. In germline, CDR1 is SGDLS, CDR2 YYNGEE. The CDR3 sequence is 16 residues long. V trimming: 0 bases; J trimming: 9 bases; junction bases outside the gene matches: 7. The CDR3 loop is CASSVVASGGAIEQFF. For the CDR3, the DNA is TGTGCCAGCAGCGTAGTGGCTAGCGGGGGGGCAATTGAGCAGTTCTTC.

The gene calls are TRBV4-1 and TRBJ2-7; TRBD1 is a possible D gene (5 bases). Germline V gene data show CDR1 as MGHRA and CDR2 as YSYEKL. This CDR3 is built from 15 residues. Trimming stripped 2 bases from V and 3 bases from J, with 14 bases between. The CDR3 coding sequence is TGCGCCAGCAGCCAATTTGGGGCCGAATTCTACGAGCAGTACTTC. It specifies CASSQFGAEFYEQYF.

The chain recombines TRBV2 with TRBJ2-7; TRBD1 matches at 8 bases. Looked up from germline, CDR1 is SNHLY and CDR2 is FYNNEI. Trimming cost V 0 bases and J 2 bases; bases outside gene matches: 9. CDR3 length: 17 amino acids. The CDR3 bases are TGTGCCAGCAGTGAAGCGCCGGGGACAGGCAGGACCTACGAGCAGTACTTC. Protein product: CASSEAPGTGRTYEQYF.

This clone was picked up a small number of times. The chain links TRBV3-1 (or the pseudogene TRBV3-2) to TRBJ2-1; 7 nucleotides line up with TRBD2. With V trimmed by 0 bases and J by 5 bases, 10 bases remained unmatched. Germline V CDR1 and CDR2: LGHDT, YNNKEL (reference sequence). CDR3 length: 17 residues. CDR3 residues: CASSQDPLAGVNNEQFF. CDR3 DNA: TGTGCCAGCAGCCAAGATCCCCTGGCGGGGGTAAACAATGAGCAGTTCTTC.

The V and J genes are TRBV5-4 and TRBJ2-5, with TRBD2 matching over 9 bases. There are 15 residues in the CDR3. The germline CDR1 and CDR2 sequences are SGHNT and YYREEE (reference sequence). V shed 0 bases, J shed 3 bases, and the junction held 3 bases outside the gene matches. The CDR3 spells CASSLGGGAEETQYF. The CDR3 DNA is TGTGCCAGCAGCTTGGGCGGGGGGGCCGAAGAGACCCAGTACTTC. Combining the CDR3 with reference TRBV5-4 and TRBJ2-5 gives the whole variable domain ETGVTQSPTHLIKTRGQQVTLRCSSQSGHNTVSWYQQALGQGPQFIFQYYREEENGRGNFPPRFSGLQFPNYSSELNVNALELDDSALYLCASSLGGGAEETQYFGPGTRLLVL.

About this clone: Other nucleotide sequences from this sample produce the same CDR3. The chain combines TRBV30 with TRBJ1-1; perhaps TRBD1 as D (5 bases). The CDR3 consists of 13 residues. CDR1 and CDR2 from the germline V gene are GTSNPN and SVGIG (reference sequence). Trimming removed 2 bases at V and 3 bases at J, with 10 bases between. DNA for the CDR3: TGTGCCTGGAGTATCAGGGCGGACACTGAAGCTTTCTTT. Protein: CAWSIRADTEAFF. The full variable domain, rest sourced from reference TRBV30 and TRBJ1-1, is SQTIHQWPATLVQPVGSPLSLECTVEGTSNPNLYWYRQAAGRGLQLLFYSVGIGQISSEVPQNLSASRPQDRQFILSSKKLLLSDSGFYLCAWSIRADTEAFFGQGTRLTVV.

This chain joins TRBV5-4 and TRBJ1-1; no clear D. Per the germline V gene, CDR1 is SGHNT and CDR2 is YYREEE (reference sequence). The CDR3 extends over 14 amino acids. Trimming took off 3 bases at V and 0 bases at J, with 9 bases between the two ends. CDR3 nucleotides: TGTGCCAGCAGCTCGGCGGTACTGAACACTGAAGCTTTCTTT. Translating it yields CASSSAVLNTEAFF.

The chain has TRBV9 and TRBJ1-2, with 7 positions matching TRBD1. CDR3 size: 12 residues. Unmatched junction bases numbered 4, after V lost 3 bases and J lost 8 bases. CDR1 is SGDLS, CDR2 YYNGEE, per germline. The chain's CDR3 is CASSERQGGYTF. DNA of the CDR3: TGTGCCAGCAGCGAGCGACAGGGAGGCTACACCTTC.

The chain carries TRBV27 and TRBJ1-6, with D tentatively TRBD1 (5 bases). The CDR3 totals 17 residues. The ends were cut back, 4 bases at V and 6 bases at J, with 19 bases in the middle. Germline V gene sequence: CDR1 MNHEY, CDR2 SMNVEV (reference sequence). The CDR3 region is CASSSLGGQGSNSPLHF. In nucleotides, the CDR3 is TGTGCCAGCAGTTCCCTGGGTGGGCAGGGAAGTAATTCACCCCTCCACTTT.

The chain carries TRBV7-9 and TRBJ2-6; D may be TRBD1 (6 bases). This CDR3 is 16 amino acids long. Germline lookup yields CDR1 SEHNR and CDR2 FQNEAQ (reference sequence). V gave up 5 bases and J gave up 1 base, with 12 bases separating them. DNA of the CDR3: TGTGCCAGCAGCAGACCACAGGGATCTGGGGCCAACGTCCTGACTTTC. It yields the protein CASSRPQGSGANVLTF.

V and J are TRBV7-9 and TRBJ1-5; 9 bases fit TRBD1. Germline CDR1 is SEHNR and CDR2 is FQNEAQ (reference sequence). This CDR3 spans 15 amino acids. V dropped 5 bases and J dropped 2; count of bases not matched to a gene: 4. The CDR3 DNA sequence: TGTGCCAGCAGCGAAGGGACAGGGCGCAATCAGCCCCAGCATTTT. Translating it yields CASSEGTGRNQPQHF.

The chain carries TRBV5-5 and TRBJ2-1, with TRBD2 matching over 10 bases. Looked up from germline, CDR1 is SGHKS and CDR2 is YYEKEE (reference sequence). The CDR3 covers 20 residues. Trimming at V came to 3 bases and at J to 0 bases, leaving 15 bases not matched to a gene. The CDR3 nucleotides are TGTGCCAGCAGCTCGCAAAGAGCTAGCGGGGGTTGGAGCTCCTACAATGAGCAGTTCTTC. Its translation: CASSSQRASGGWSSYNEQFF.

The CDR3 protein is CASRLRRRRNHF. The DNA for the CDR3 is TGTGCAAGTCGCTTACGAAGGAGAAGGAATCACTTC. The J gene is TRBJ2-5, the V gene TRBV12-2; TRBD2 is the table's D call, not checked against the DNA. TRBV12-2 is a recognized pseudogene. The CDR3 contains 12 residues.

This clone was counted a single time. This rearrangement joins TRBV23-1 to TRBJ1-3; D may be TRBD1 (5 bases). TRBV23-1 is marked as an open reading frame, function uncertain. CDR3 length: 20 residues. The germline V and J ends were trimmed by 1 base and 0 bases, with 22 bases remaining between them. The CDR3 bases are TGCGCCAGCAGTCAATGGGCAACAGGCGCTACCGCGAGCTCTGGAAACACCATATATTTT. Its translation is CASSQWATGATASSGNTIYF.

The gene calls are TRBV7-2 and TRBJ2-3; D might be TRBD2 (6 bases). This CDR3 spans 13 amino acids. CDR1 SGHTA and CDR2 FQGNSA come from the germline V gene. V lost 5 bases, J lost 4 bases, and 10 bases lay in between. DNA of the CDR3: TGTGCCAGCAGCCGGGGGTTGGCAGATACGCAGTATTTT. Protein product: CASSRGLADTQYF.

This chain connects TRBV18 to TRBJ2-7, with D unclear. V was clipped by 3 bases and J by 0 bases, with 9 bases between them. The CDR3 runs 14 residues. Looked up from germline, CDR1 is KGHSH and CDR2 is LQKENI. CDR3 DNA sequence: TGTGCCAGCTCACCCCGGAGAGACTCCTACGAGCAGTACTTC. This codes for CASSPRRDSYEQYF. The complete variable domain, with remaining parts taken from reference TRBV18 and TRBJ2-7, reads NAGVMQNPRHLVRRRGQEARLRCSPMKGHSHVYWYRQLPEEGLKFMVYLQKENIIDESGMPKERFSAEFPKEGPSILRIQQVVRGDSAAYFCASSPRRDSYEQYFGPGTRLTVT.

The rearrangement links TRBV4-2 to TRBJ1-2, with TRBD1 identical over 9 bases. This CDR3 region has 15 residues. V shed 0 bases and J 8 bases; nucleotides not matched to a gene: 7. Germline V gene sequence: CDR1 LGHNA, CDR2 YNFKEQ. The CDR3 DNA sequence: TGTGCCAGCAGCCAAGATGGGACAGGGATAGGAGGCTACACCTTC. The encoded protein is CASSQDGTGIGGYTF.